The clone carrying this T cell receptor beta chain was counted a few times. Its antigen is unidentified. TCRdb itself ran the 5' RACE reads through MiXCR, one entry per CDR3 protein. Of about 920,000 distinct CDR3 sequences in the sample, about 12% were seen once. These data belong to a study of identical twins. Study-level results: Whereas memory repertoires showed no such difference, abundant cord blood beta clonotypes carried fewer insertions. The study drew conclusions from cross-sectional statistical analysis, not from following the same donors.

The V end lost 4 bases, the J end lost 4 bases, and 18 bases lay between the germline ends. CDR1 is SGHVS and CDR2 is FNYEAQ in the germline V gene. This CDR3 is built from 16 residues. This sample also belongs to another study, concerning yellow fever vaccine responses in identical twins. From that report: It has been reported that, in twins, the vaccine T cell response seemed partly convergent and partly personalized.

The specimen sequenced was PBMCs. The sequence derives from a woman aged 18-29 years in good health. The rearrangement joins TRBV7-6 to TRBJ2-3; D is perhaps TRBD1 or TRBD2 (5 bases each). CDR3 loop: CASSSLGANPPDTQYF. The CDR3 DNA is TGTGCCAGCAGCTCTCTCGGGGCCAACCCTCCAGATACGCAGTATTTT.